The 22 T cell receptor beta chains listed next were all sequenced from one sample in a study of T-cell reconstitution after alpha-beta-depleted transplantation in children. The TCRbeta library was prepared with unique molecular identifiers. Each CDR3 protein gets one entry after TCRdb re-called the PCR reads with MiXCR. In the table there are about 420,000 distinct CDR3 sequences, 15% to 20% of which are singletons. The sequenced sample was PBMCs, mostly from graft donor cells, obtained 360 days after TCRalphabeta/CD19-depleted stem cell transplant. Receptors originate from a boy under two years old who had a stem cell transplant for Wiskott-Aldrich syndrome, so the T cells may come from the graft donor.

This sequence joins TRBV11-3 and TRBJ2-7; TRBD1 matches 8 bases. Germline lookup yields CDR1 SGHNT and CDR2 YENEEA. The V and J ends lost 2 bases and 1 base, in that order; junction bases with no gene match: 4. This CDR3 is 15 amino acids long. CDR3 region: CASSLRGTGSYEQYF. DNA for the CDR3: TGTGCCAGCAGCTTAAGAGGGACAGGTTCCTACGAGCAGTACTTC.

CDR3 in amino acids: CASSLKTGKSGFNQPQHF. CDR3 DNA: TGTGCCAGCAGCCTAAAGACAGGGAAGTCTGGTTTCAATCAGCCCCAGCATTTT. The chain employs TRBV12-3 or TRBV12-4 and TRBJ1-5; 7 bases map to TRBD1. This CDR3 is built from 18 residues. V was clipped by 6 bases and J by 3 bases; unmatched bases: 17.

The V and J genes are TRBV12-3 or TRBV12-4 and TRBJ2-5; 8 bases fit TRBD1. CDR3 size: 15 residues. V trimming: 6 bases; J trimming: 5 bases; junction bases outside the gene matches: 11. The CDR3 reads CASSPRGHYGETQYF. The DNA of the CDR3 is TGTGCCAGCAGCCCCAGGGGGCATTATGGGGAGACCCAGTACTTC.

This CDR3 reads CASSHRTGGVCGGYTF. The CDR3 DNA reads TGTGCCAGCAGCCACCGGACAGGGGGAGTGTGTGGAGGCTACACCTTC. V and J are TRBV3-1 and TRBJ1-2; TRBD1 matches 10 bases. The CDR3 has 16 residues. V was clipped by 3 bases and J by 8 bases; unmatched bases: 12. Germline lookup yields CDR1 LGHDT and CDR2 YNNKEL (reference sequence).

This clonotype turned up a few times. The gene calls are TRBV6-2 or TRBV6-3 and TRBJ2-7; a weak D match, TRBD1 (5 bases). Germline V lookup: CDR1 MNHEY, CDR2 SVGEGT. Trimming left V 5 bases short and J 3 bases short, with 17 bases between. CDR3 size: 15 residues. CDR3 in amino acids: CASSTPGKGLYEQYF. DNA for the CDR3: TGTGCCAGCAGTACTCCAGGGAAGGGCCTCTACGAGCAGTACTTC.

This chain links TRBV5-8 with TRBJ2-2; 8 bases match TRBD1. The length of the CDR3 is 14 residues. With V trimmed by 7 bases and J by 0 bases, 2 bases remained unmatched. The germline V gene encodes CDR1 SGHTS and CDR2 YDEGEE. The CDR3 sequence is CASLQGANTGELFF. CDR3 DNA sequence: TGTGCCAGCCTACAGGGGGCGAACACCGGGGAGCTGTTTTTT.

This clonotype was seen a handful of times. The chain recombines TRBV2 with TRBJ2-7; D is unresolved. The CDR3 consists of 13 residues. V was clipped by 5 bases and J by 1 base, with 9 bases between them. CDR1 and CDR2 from the germline V gene are SNHLY and FYNNEI. The CDR3 region has the DNA TGTGCCAGCAGTACCACTGGTTCCTACGAGCAGTACTTC. Protein sequence: CASSTTGSYEQYF.

The sample holds a few counts of this clonotype. This sequence joins TRBV28 and TRBJ1-6, with D possibly TRBD1 on 6 matching bases. V lost 3 bases and J lost 0, with 12 bases in between. This CDR3 is 17 amino acids long. Germline CDR1 and CDR2: MDHEN and SYDVKM. In nucleotides, the CDR3 is TGTGCCAGCAGTTTGGGGGGGCTAAGCTCCTATAATTCACCCCTCCACTTT. This translates into CASSLGGLSSYNSPLHF.

This clonotype occurred a few times. The rearrangement uses TRBV20-1 and TRBJ1-5; 7 bases line up with TRBD1. The CDR3 extends over 14 amino acids. The V gene's germline CDR1 is DFQATT and CDR2 SNEGSKA (reference sequence). The junction had 9 bases not matched to a gene; V was cut back by 5 bases and J by 5 bases. CDR3 amino acids: CSASLNRGYQPQHF. CDR3 DNA sequence: TGCAGTGCTTCGTTAAACAGGGGATATCAGCCCCAGCATTTT.

This clonotype was detected only a few times. This rearrangement joins TRBV5-1 to TRBJ2-7; TRBD2 agrees at 8 bases. CDR1 is SGHRS and CDR2 is YFSETQ in the germline V gene. Losses at the gene ends were 0 bases for V and 6 bases for J; bases not matched to a gene: 8. This CDR3 is built from 15 residues. The CDR3 nucleotides are TGCGCCAGCAGCTTGGCCGGGACTAGAGGTGGCGAGCAGTACTTC. The encoded protein is CASSLAGTRGGEQYF.

This clonotype was recorded a few times. V is TRBV6-5 and J is TRBJ2-5; tentative D call: TRBD2 (6 bases). The germline gives CDR1 MNHEY, CDR2 SVGAGI. The CDR3 sequence is 17 residues long. The ends were cut back, 5 bases at V and 4 bases at J, with 23 bases in the middle. CDR3: CASSTFVGTAEGETQYF. The CDR3 DNA sequence: TGTGCCAGCAGTACTTTCGTAGGGACTGCCGAGGGAGAGACCCAGTACTTC.

V gene TRBV4-3 combines with J gene TRBJ2-1; 15 bases map to TRBD2. Looked up from germline, CDR1 is LGHNA and CDR2 is YSLEER. The CDR3 contains 16 residues. Trimming cost V 0 bases and J 13 bases; bases outside gene matches: 7. CDR3 amino acids: CASSQDIGLAGGPQFF. The CDR3 bases are TGCGCCAGCAGCCAAGACATCGGACTAGCGGGAGGGCCACAGTTCTTC.

There are a few counts of this clonotype. The gene calls are TRBV6-1 and TRBJ1-2; 11 nucleotides match TRBD1. CDR1 MNHNS and CDR2 SASEGT come from the germline V gene. This CDR3 region has 16 residues. Germline trimming cut 5 bases from V and 0 bases from J; bases unmatched to any gene: 5. CDR3: CASSIGTGGANYGYTF. In nucleotides, the CDR3 is TGTGCCAGCAGTATAGGGACAGGGGGAGCTAACTATGGCTACACCTTC.

The chain couples TRBV28 to TRBJ2-4, with D perhaps matching TRBD2 (5 bases). Per the germline V gene, CDR1 is MDHEN and CDR2 is SYDVKM. Trimming removed 6 bases from V and 3 bases from J, with 15 bases in between. The CDR3 length is 15 residues. CDR3 amino acids: CASSRGFTGKNIQYF. The CDR3 DNA reads as TGTGCCAGCAGCCGAGGGTTTACCGGCAAAAACATTCAGTACTTC.

This clonotype has a handful of counts. The chain employs TRBV5-1 and TRBJ1-4; no clear D gene. Deletions cut 4 bases from V and 8 bases from J, with 15 bases between. The germline gives CDR1 SGHRS, CDR2 YFSETQ. There are 14 residues in the CDR3. The CDR3 bases are TGCGCCAGCAGCCCTCTGTGGGGAGGCGAAAAACTGTTTTTT. As protein: CASSPLWGGEKLFF.

The V and J genes are TRBV25-1 and TRBJ2-1; unclear D gene. With 6 bases removed from V and 10 bases from J, the gap between germline ends came to 10 bases. The CDR3 is 11 residues long. Germline CDR1 is MGHDK and CDR2 is SYGVNS. The CDR3 is CASRGRLEQFF. Written as DNA, the CDR3 is TGTGCCAGCAGGGGAAGGTTGGAGCAGTTCTTC.

This chain uses TRBV4-3 with TRBJ2-3; D may be TRBD1 (6 bases). The germline gives CDR1 LGHNA, CDR2 YSLEER. Trimming pared 3 bases from V and 3 bases from J, leaving 13 bases between. The length of the CDR3 is 15 residues. The CDR3 DNA follows: TGCGCCAGCAGCCATGGCAGGGGTGGTACAGATACGCAGTATTTT. It is translated as CASSHGRGGTDTQYF.

This clonotype was counted between two and nine times. This chain connects TRBV25-1 to TRBJ1-1; D perhaps matches TRBD1 (5 bases). Germline loops: CDR1 MGHDK, CDR2 SYGVNS. This CDR3 is built from 15 residues. V was cut by 1 base and J by 2 bases, with 11 bases left in between. The CDR3 region has the DNA TGTGCCAGCAGTGAATGGGGCGATACTAACACTGAAGCTTTCTTT. This translates into CASSEWGDTNTEAFF.

The CDR3 reads CASSLRGTSGEQYF. In DNA form, the CDR3 reads TGTGCCAGCAGTTTGCGCGGGACTAGCGGCGAGCAGTACTTC. The rearrangement links TRBV12-3 or TRBV12-4 to TRBJ2-7, with 11 bases that match TRBD2. The CDR3 is 14 amino acids. V gave up 3 bases and J gave up 6 bases; unmatched junction bases: 4.

The V call is TRBV4-1, the J call TRBJ2-7, with 8 bases lining up with TRBD1. The CDR3 runs 16 residues. V lost 2 bases, J lost 2 bases, and 8 bases stayed unmatched. CDR1 is MGHRA, CDR2 YSYEKL, per germline. The CDR3 is CASSQRTGKAPYEQYF. CDR3 nucleotide sequence: TGCGCCAGCAGCCAAAGGACAGGGAAGGCGCCCTACGAGCAGTACTTC.

This clonotype was counted a few times. J is TRBJ2-4 and V is TRBV4-3; D perhaps matches TRBD1 (5 bases). CDR1 is LGHNA, CDR2 YSLEER, per germline. Deletions cut 0 bases from V and 0 bases from J, with 9 bases between. The CDR3 totals 16 residues. This CDR3 reads CASSQEGPVAKNIQYF. The CDR3 DNA sequence: TGCGCCAGCAGCCAAGAGGGGCCGGTAGCCAAAAACATTCAGTACTTC.

The CDR3 DNA is TGTGCCAGCAGTTACCGTATCCAGGACTACGAGCAGTTCTTC. Amino acid sequence: CASSYRIQDYEQFF. The chain uses TRBV6-2 or TRBV6-3 and TRBJ2-1, with a possible D match to TRBD2 (6 bases). The V gene's germline CDR1 is MNHEY and CDR2 SVGEGT. There are 14 residues in the CDR3. Trimming removed 2 bases at V and 10 bases at J, with 15 bases between.